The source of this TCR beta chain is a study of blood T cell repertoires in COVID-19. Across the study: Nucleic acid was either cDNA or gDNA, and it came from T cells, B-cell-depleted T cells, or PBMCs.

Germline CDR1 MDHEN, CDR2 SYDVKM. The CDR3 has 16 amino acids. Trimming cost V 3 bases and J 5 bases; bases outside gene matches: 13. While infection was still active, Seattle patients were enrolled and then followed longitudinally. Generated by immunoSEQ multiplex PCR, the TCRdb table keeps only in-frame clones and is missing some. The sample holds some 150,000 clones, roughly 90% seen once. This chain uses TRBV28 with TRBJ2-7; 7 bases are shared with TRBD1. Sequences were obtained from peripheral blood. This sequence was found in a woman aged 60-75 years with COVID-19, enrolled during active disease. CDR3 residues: CASSFWSRQGEHEQYF. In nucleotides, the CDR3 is TGTGCCAGCAGTTTTTGGTCACGGCAGGGGGAACACGAGCAGTACTTC.